Listed here are 21 T cell receptor beta chains from one sample, sequenced in a study of identical twins. TCRdb re-derived calls from the 5' RACE reads in MiXCR, one entry per CDR3 protein. The sample has 700,000 or so distinct CDR3 sequences, 21% seen once. These data were also reused for a study on T cells expressing NK-cell markers.

The sequenced material came from PBMCs. These receptors were taken from a woman younger than 30 in good health.

This chain joins TRBV12-3 or TRBV12-4 and TRBJ2-3; D gene unclear. The CDR3 sequence is 14 residues long. The V gene lost 1 base and the J gene lost 6 bases, with 11 bases spanning the gap. In DNA, the CDR3 is TGTGCCAGCAGTTTAGTGGGAAAGCCGGATACGCAGTATTTT. Translation gives CASSLVGKPDTQYF.

The chain has TRBV18 and TRBJ1-5; D uncertain. V dropped 5 bases and J dropped 7 bases, with 12 bases sitting between them. Germline CDR1 is KGHSH and CDR2 is LQKENI. CDR3 size: 13 residues. CDR3 amino acids: CASSADLSQPQHF. The CDR3 nucleotides read TGTGCCAGCTCAGCTGACCTCTCCCAGCCCCAGCATTTT.

There are a few counts of this clonotype. J is TRBJ2-3 and V is TRBV18; D unclear. Germline CDR1 and CDR2: KGHSH and LQKENI. This CDR3 has 13 residues. The V end was cut by 2 bases, the J end by 5 bases, with 8 bases between. The CDR3 is CASSPEMEDTQYF. In nucleotides, the CDR3 is TGTGCCAGCTCACCAGAAATGGAAGATACGCAGTATTTT.

The rearrangement joins TRBV27 to TRBJ2-1; TRBD1 aligns across 8 bases. The CDR3 contains 15 residues. Germline CDR1 is MNHEY and CDR2 is SMNVEV (reference sequence). J lost 9 bases, V lost 6 bases, and 13 bases had no gene match. The CDR3 sequence is CASRGGQALRVEQFF. CDR3 coding DNA: TGTGCCAGCAGGGGGGGACAGGCCCTTCGGGTTGAGCAGTTCTTC.

This clonotype was detected many times. The V and J genes are TRBV6-5 and TRBJ2-5, with 7 bases matching TRBD1. Trimming took 0 bases from V and 2 from J; bases not matched to a gene: 6. There are 16 residues in the CDR3. Germline lookup yields CDR1 MNHEY and CDR2 SVGAGI. CDR3 coding DNA: TGTGCCAGCAGTTACTCCTGGGGACAGCTACAAGAGACCCAGTACTTC. Its protein is CASSYSWGQLQETQYF.

This clonotype appeared a few times. The chain employs TRBV5-1 and TRBJ2-5; 10 positions agree with TRBD2. The CDR3 contains 17 residues. Looked up from germline, CDR1 is SGHRS and CDR2 is YFSETQ. Trimming took 1 base from V and 2 from J; bases not matched to a gene: 8. CDR3 coding DNA: TGCGCCAGCAGCTTGAGGCTAGCGGGGGACCCTCAAGAGACCCAGTACTTC. It specifies CASSLRLAGDPQETQYF.

The genes are TRBV20-1 and TRBJ2-3; D gene ambiguous. V was clipped by 3 bases and J by 9 bases, with 22 bases between them. The germline V gene has CDR1 DFQATT and CDR2 SNEGSKA (reference sequence). The CDR3 covers 15 residues. CDR3 nucleotide sequence: TGCAGTGCTAGTTTCGCGGCGATTTCCGTGGACACGCAGTATTTT. Translating gives CSASFAAISVDTQYF.

This clonotype appeared a few times. The rearrangement uses TRBV10-3 and TRBJ1-1; a weak D match, TRBD1 (6 bases). CDR3 length: 15 residues. CDR1 and CDR2 (germline): ENHRY, SYGVKD. V lost 4 bases, J lost 3 bases, and 15 bases lay in between. CDR3 sequence (DNA): TGTGCCATCAGTGCCCGGCGGGGGCTCGACACTGAAGCTTTCTTT. This sequence encodes CAISARRGLDTEAFF.

This clonotype was found many times. The chain carries TRBV28 and TRBJ2-5, with D maybe TRBD2 (6 bases). The CDR3 is made up of 14 amino acids. Deletions cut 7 bases from V and 5 bases from J, with 17 bases between. CDR1 is MDHEN, CDR2 SYDVKM, per germline. CDR3 sequence reads: CASTPTGDPETQYF. The CDR3 region has the DNA TGTGCCAGCACCCCTACGGGGGATCCGGAGACCCAGTACTTC. Full variable domain (remainder filled in from reference TRBV28 and TRBJ2-5): DVKVTQSSRYLVKRTGEKVFLECVQDMDHENMFWYRQDPGLGLRLIYFSYDVKMKEKGDIPEGYSVSREKKERFSLILESASTNQTSMYLCASTPTGDPETQYFGPGTRLLVL.

V usage is TRBV5-6 and J usage is TRBJ2-7, with 7 bases matching TRBD1. V shed 6 bases, J shed 2 bases, and the junction held 8 bases outside the gene matches. Germline V gives CDR1 SGHDT, CDR2 YYEEEE. The CDR3 extends over 14 amino acids. CDR3: CASTWGTATYEQYF. CDR3 nucleotides: TGTGCCAGCACTTGGGGGACAGCCACCTACGAGCAGTACTTC.

The genes are TRBV12-3 or TRBV12-4 and TRBJ1-1; a possible D gene is TRBD1 (6 bases). The CDR3 length is 13 residues. With 7 bases removed from V and 4 bases from J, the gap between germline ends came to 13 bases. In DNA, the CDR3 is TGTGCCAGCACCGTCATGGGGGCCACTGAAGCTTTCTTT. Translation: CASTVMGATEAFF.

This clonotype was counted between two and nine times. CDR3 sequence (DNA): TGCGCCAGCAGCCAAGATCTTGGGACTAGCGGGAGGGCCGGTACGCAGTATTTT. Translation gives CASSQDLGTSGRAGTQYF. V and J are TRBV4-3 and TRBJ2-3, with 16 bases aligning to TRBD2. CDR1 is LGHNA, CDR2 YSLEER, per germline. Trimming took 0 bases from V and 8 from J; bases not matched to a gene: 8. CDR3 length equals 18 residues.

The chain recombines TRBV12-3 or TRBV12-4 with TRBJ2-7; 16 nucleotides line up with TRBD2. The CDR3 runs to 16 residues. After removal of 6 bases from V and 7 bases from J, the junction contained 9 bases not matched to a gene. As DNA, the CDR3 is TGTGCCAGCAGCCCGGGGATGGGACTAGCGGGGGGGGAGCAGTACTTC. It specifies CASSPGMGLAGGEQYF.

Turning to this clonotype: Compared with germline, one end of the junction differs, possibly owing to a read error. The chain couples TRBV3-1 to TRBJ2-2; 9 positions agree with TRBD2. The germline gives CDR1 LGHDT, CDR2 YNNKEL (reference sequence). The CDR3 is 17 residues long. Written as DNA, the CDR3 is TGTGCCTGCAGCCAAGAGGTGCTAGCGGGGAGCACCGGGGAGCTGTTTTTT. Translation: CACSQEVLAGSTGELFF.

The rearrangement joins TRBV6-5 to TRBJ1-1; D remains unclear. The CDR3 is 14 residues long. In germline, CDR1 is MNHEY, CDR2 SVGAGI. V was cut by 2 bases and J by 0 bases, with 7 bases left in between. The chain's CDR3 is CASSYNNMNTEAFF. The CDR3 coding sequence is TGTGCCAGCAGTTACAATAACATGAACACTGAAGCTTTCTTT.

V and J are TRBV2 and TRBJ1-5; D remains unclear. The CDR3 extends over 14 amino acids. The germline V and J ends were trimmed by 0 bases and 9 bases, with 12 bases remaining between them. Looked up from germline, CDR1 is SNHLY and CDR2 is FYNNEI. For the CDR3, the DNA is TGTGCCAGCAGTGAAGCCCCATTGACGAGGCCCCAGCATTTT. Residues: CASSEAPLTRPQHF.

The chain links TRBV5-5 to TRBJ2-1; D remains unclear. The germline V gene has CDR1 SGHKS and CDR2 YYEKEE (reference sequence). Trimming took off 5 bases at V and 7 bases at J, with 13 bases between the two ends. The CDR3 is 13 residues long. The CDR3: CASSSVPVNEQFF. The CDR3 coding sequence is TGTGCCAGCAGTTCCGTCCCGGTGAATGAGCAGTTCTTC. The full variable domain, its missing parts supplied by reference TRBV5-5 and TRBJ2-1, is DAGVTQSPTHLIKTRGQQVTLRCSPISGHKSVSWYQQVLGQGPQFIFQYYEKEERGRGNFPDRFSARQFPNYSSELNVNALLLGDSALYLCASSSVPVNEQFFGPGTRLTVL.

The chain has TRBV9 and TRBJ1-2; D possibly corresponds to TRBD1 (5 bases). V lost 6 bases to trimming and J lost 1 base, with 13 bases between them. The germline V gene has CDR1 SGDLS and CDR2 YYNGEE. The CDR3 sequence is 14 residues long. The CDR3 DNA is TGTGCCAGCACCGGACATATTAATAACTATGGCTACACCTTC. This gives the protein CASTGHINNYGYTF.

This clonotype was found a few times. This rearrangement joins TRBV18 to TRBJ2-5; D is unclear. This CDR3 has 13 amino acids. V lost 6 bases to trimming and J lost 1 base, with 9 bases between them. Germline values: CDR1 KGHSH, CDR2 LQKENI. The CDR3 loop is CASSSIPQETQYF. The CDR3 DNA follows: TGTGCCAGCTCGTCCATTCCCCAAGAGACCCAGTACTTC. Variable domain in full (rest from reference TRBV18 and TRBJ2-5): NAGVMQNPRHLVRRRGQEARLRCSPMKGHSHVYWYRQLPEEGLKFMVYLQKENIIDESGMPKERFSAEFPKEGPSILRIQQVVRGDSAAYFCASSSIPQETQYFGPGTRLLVL.

This clonotype came up a few times. The V gene is TRBV30, the J gene TRBJ2-3; 10 bases align to TRBD2. The CDR3 is 15 amino acids. Germline V lookup: CDR1 GTSNPN, CDR2 SVGIG (reference sequence). V was pared by 3 bases and J by 4 bases, with 7 bases of the junction left unmatched. The CDR3 sequence is CAWSLLAGDADTQYF. CDR3 in DNA: TGTGCCTGGAGCCTTCTAGCGGGAGATGCAGATACGCAGTATTTT.

The table lists this clonotype with many counts. The chain couples TRBV7-3 to TRBJ1-1, with no clear D. The germline V and J ends were trimmed by 5 bases and 1 base, with 8 bases remaining between them. This CDR3 spans 13 amino acids. Germline loops: CDR1 SGHTA, CDR2 FQGTGA. CDR3 in amino acids: CASSPNTNTEAFF. The CDR3 DNA reads as TGTGCCAGCAGCCCAAACACGAACACTGAAGCTTTCTTT.